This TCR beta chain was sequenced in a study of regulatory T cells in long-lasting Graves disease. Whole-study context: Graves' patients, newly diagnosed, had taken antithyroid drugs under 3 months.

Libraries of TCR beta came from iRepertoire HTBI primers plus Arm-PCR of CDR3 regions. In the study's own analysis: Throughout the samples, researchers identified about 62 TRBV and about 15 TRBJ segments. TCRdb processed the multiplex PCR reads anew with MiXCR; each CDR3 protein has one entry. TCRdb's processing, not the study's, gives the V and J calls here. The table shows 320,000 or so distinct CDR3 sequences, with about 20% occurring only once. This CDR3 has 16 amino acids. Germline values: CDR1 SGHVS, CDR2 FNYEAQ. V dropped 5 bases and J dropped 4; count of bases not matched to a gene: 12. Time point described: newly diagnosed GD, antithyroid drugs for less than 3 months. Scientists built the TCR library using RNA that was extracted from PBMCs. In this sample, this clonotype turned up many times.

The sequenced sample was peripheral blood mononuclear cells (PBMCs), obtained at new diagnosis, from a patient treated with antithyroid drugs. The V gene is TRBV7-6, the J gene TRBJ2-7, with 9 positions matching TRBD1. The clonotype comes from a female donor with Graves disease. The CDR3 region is CASSLRGDRAGYEQYF. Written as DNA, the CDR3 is TGTGCCAGCAGCCTGAGGGGGGACAGGGCGGGATACGAGCAGTACTTC.